This TCR beta chain was observed in a study of CXCR3-negative and CXCR3-positive naive CD8 T cells. Study information: Roughly 150 million TRB reads were obtained overall (about 1.5 +/- 0.3 million per library).

The study made its TRB cDNA libraries by 5' RACE, adding UMI labels. TCRdb re-called the 5' RACE reads; one entry per CDR3 protein, DNA not given. Recorded here are over 20,000 distinct CDR3 sequences; the top ten clones represent approximately 3%. Germline V gene data show CDR1 as SEHNR and CDR2 as FQNEAQ (reference sequence). This CDR3 has 12 amino acids. In the case of this clonotype: Its antigen is not known.

Points from the study as a whole: TRB CDR3s of CXCR3-positive naive cells were more hydrophobic than those of CXCR3-negative naive cells. Diversity ran similarly high across both naive subsets but far lower in memory CD8+ cells.

This rearrangement joins TRBV7-9 to TRBJ1-1. The clonotype comes from a human donor in good health. Some clones in this sample may be carry-over from other donors' samples. The source material was naive CXCR3- CD8+ T cells from blood. The subset denotes: CD45RO-CCR7+CD27+CD95- naive CD8+ T cells lacking CXCR3 (TNR3-). CDR3 sequence reads: CASSLDNTEAFF.